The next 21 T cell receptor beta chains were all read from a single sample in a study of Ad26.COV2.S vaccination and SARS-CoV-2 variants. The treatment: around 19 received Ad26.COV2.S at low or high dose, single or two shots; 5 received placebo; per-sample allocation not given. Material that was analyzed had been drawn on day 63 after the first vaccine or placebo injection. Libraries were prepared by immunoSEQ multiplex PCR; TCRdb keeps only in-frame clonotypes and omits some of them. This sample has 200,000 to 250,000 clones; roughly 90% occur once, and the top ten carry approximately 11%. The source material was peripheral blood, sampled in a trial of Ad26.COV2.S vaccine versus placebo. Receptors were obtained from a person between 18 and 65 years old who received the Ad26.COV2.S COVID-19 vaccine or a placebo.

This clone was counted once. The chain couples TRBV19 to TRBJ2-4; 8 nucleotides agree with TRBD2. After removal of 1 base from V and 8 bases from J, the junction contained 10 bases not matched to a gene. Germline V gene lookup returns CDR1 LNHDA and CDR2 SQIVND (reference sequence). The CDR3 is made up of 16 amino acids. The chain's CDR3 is CASSIGTGGPEDIQYF. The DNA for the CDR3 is TGTGCCAGTAGTATAGGAACGGGAGGGCCAGAGGACATTCAGTACTTC. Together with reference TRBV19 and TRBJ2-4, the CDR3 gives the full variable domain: DGGITQSPKYLFRKEGQNVTLSCEQNLNHDAMYWYRQDPGQGLRLIYYSQIVNDFQKGDIAEGYSVSREKKESFPLTVTSAQKNPTAFYLCASSIGTGGPEDIQYFGAGTRLSVL.

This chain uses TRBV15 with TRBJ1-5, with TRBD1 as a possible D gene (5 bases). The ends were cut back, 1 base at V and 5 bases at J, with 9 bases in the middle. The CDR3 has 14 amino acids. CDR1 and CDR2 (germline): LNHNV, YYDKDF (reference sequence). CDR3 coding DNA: TGTGCCACCAGCAGAGGCCAGGGCCATCAGCCCCAGCATTTT. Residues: CATSRGQGHQPQHF.

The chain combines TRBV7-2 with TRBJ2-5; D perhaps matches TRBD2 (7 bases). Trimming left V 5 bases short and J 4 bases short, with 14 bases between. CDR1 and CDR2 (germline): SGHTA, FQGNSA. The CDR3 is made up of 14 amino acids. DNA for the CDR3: TGTGCCAGCAGCCCCGGGGGGACAACAGAGACCCAGTACTTC. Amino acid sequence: CASSPGGTTETQYF. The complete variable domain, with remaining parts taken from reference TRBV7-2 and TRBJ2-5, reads GAGVSQSPSNKVTEKGKDVELRCDPISGHTALYWYRQSLGQGLEFLIYFQGNSAPDKSGLPSDRFSAERTGGSVSTLTIQRTQQEDSAVYLCASSPGGTTETQYFGPGTRLLVL.

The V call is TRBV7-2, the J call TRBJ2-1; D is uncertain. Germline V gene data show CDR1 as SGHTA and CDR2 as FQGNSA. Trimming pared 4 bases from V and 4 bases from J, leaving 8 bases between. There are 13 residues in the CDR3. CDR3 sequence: CASSSSLYNEQFF. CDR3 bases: TGTGCCAGCAGCTCAAGTTTATACAATGAGCAGTTCTTC.

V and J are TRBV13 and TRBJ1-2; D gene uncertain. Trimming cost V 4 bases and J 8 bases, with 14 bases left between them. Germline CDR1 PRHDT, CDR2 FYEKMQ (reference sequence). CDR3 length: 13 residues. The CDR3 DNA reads TGTGCCAGCAGCTCGAGGGAGATAGGGGGCTACACCTTC. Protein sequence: CASSSREIGGYTF.

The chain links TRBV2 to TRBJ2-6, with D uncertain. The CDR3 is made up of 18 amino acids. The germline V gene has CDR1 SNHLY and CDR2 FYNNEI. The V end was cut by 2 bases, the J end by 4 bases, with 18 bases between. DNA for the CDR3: TGTGCCAGCAGTGAAAAGGGATCCCCTCCCTCAGGGGCCAACGTCCTGACTTTC. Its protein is CASSEKGSPPSGANVLTF.

The CDR3 DNA reads TGTGCCAGCAGTCGGCTCGGGGACAGAGGTGAGCAGTTCTTC. Translated, it gives CASSRLGDRGEQFF. The chain links TRBV27 to TRBJ2-1, with 7 bases aligning to TRBD1. V lost 5 bases and J lost 9; bases outside the gene matches: 10. Germline-derived CDR1 and CDR2 are MNHEY and SMNVEV (reference sequence). This CDR3 has 14 amino acids.

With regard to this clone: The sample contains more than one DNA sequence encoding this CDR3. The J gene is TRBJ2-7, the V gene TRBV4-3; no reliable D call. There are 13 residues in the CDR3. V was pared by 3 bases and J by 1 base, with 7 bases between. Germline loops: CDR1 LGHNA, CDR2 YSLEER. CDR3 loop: CASSHGQSYEQYF. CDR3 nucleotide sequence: TGCGCCAGCAGCCACGGGCAGTCCTACGAGCAGTACTTC.

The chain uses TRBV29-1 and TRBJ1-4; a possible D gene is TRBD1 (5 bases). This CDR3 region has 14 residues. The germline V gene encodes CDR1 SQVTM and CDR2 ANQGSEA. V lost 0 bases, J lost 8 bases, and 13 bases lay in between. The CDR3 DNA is TGCAGCGTTGAAGAGGGAGGGGCGGTAGAAAAACTGTTTTTT. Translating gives CSVEEGGAVEKLFF.

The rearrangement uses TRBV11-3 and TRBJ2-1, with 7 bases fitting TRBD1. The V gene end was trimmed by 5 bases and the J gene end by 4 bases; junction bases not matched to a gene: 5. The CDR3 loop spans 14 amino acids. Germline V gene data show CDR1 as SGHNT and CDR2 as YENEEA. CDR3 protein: CASSLRQGYNEQFF. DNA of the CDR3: TGTGCCAGCAGCCTAAGACAGGGTTACAATGAGCAGTTCTTC.

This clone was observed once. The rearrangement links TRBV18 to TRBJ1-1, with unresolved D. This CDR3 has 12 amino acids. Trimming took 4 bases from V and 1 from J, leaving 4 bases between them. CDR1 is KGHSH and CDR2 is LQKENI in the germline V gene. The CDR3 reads CASSQTNTEAFF. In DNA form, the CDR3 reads TGTGCCAGCTCACAAACGAACACTGAAGCTTTCTTT.

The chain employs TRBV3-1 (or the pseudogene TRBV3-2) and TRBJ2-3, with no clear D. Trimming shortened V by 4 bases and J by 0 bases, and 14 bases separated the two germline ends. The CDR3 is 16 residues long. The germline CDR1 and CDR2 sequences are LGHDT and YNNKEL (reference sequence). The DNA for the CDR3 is TGTGCCAGCAGCCGACTCTTCAGTGCTAGCACAGATACGCAGTATTTT. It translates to CASSRLFSASTDTQYF.

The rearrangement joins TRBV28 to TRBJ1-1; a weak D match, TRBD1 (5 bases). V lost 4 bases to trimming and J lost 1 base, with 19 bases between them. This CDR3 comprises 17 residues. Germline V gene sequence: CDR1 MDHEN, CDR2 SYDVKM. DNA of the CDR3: TGTGCCAGCAGTTCGGGGGGGGAGGGAACAGGGAACACTGAAGCTTTCTTT. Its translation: CASSSGGEGTGNTEAFF.

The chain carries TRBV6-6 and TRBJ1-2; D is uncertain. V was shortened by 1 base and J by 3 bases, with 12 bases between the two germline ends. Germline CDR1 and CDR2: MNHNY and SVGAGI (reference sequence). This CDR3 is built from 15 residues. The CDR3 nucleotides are TGTGCCAGCAGTTACTTAGATTCGACCTACTATGGCTACACCTTC. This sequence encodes CASSYLDSTYYGYTF.

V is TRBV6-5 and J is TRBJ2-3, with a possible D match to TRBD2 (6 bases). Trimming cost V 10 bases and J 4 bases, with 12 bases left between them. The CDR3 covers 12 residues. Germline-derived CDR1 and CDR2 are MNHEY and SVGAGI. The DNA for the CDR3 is TGTGCCACCCGGAGGGTTGCAGATACGCAGTATTTT. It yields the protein CATRRVADTQYF.

The CDR3 DNA sequence: TGCGCCAGCAGACTTACGGAGCGGCAGGACTTAAACTATGGCTACACCTTC. It encodes CASRLTERQDLNYGYTF. The chain has TRBV5-1 and TRBJ1-2; no firm D call. The germline V and J ends were trimmed by 5 bases and 2 bases, with 22 bases remaining between them. This CDR3 is 17 amino acids long. The V gene's germline CDR1 is SGHRS and CDR2 YFSETQ.

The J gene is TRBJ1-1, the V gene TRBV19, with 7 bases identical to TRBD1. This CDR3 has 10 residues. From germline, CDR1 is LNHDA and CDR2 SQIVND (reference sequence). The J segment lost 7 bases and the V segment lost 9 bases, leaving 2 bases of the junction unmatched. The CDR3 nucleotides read TGTGCCAGCGGGACAGATGAAGCTTTCTTT. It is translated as CASGTDEAFF. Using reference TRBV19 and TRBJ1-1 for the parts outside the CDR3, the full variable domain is DGGITQSPKYLFRKEGQNVTLSCEQNLNHDAMYWYRQDPGQGLRLIYYSQIVNDFQKGDIAEGYSVSREKKESFPLTVTSAQKNPTAFYLCASGTDEAFFGQGTRLTVV.

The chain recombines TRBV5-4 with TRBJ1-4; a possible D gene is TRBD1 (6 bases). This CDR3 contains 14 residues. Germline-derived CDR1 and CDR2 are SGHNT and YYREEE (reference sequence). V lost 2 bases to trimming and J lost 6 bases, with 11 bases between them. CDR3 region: CASSLQGLDEKLFF. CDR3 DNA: TGTGCCAGCAGCTTACAGGGTCTGGATGAAAAACTGTTTTTT.

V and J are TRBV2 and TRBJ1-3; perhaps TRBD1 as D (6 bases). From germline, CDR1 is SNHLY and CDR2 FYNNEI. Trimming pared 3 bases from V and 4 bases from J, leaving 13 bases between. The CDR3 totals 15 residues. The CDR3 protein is CASSEGNRVGNTIYF. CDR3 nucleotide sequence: TGTGCCAGCAGTGAGGGCAACAGGGTCGGAAACACCATATATTTT.

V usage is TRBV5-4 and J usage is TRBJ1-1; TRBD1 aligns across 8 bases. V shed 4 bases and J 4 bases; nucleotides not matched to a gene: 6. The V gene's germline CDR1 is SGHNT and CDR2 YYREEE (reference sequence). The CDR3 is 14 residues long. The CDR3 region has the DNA TGTGCCAGCAGCCTAGCTACAGGGGGCACTGAAGCTTTCTTT. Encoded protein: CASSLATGGTEAFF.

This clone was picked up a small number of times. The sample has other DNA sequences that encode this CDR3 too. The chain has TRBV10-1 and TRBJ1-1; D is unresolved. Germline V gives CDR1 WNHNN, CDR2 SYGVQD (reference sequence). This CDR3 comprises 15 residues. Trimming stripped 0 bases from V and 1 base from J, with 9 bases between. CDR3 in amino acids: CASSESAQPNTEAFF. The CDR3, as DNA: TGCGCCAGCAGTGAGTCGGCACAACCGAACACTGAAGCTTTCTTT.